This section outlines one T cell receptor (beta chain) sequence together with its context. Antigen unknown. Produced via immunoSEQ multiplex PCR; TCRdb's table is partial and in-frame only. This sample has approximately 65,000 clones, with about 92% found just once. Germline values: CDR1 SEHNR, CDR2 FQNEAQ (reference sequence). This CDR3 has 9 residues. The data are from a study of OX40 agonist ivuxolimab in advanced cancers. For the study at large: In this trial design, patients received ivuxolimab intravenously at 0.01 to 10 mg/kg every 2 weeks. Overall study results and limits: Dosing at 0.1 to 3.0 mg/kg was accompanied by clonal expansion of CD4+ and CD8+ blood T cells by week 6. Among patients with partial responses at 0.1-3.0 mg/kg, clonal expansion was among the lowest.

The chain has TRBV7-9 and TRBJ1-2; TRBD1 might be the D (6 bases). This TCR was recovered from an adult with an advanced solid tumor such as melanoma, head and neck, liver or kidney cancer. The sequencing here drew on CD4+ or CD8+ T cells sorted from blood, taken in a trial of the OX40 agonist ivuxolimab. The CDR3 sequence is CDRVTGYTF. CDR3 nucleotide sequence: TGTGACAGGGTGACTGGCTACACCTTC. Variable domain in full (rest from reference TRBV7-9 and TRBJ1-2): DTGVSQNPRHKITKRGQNVTFRCDPISEHNRLYWYRQTLGQGPEFLTYFQNEAQLEKSRLLSDRFSAERPKGSFSTLEIQRTEQGDSAMYLCDRVTGYTFGSGTRLTVV.